This entry describes one T cell receptor beta chain. Its antigen is not identified. The sample is drawn from a study of shared clonotypes between healthy human individuals. Whole-study context: The donor group consisted of a couple of women and three men, aged 18 to 49.

Some clones are missing from TCRdb's copy, which holds only in-frame ones; the method was immunoSEQ multiplex PCR. This table holds around 640,000 clones, about 96% found once. As defined, naive CD8 cells were CD45RO-negative and positively selected for CCR7, with terminally differentiated effector memory CD45RA+ cells excluded. Study-level findings and limits: A small donor pool kept down the genetic and exposure-history diversity that was represented. Clonotypes not shared had lower generation probabilities than those common to all four donors.

The ends were cut back, 3 bases at V and 3 bases at J, with 14 bases in the middle. Germline V gives CDR1 MGHDK, CDR2 SYGVNS. The CDR3 is 15 amino acids. The clonotype was recovered from a woman between 25 and 40 years old in good health. V usage is TRBV25-1 and J usage is TRBJ1-1, with TRBD1 as a possible D gene (6 bases). What was sequenced was naive CD8+ T cells sorted from blood. DNA of the CDR3: TGTGCCAGCAGTGACCCCTCGACAGGACACACTGAAGCTTTCTTT. Translated, it gives CASSDPSTGHTEAFF. Filled out from reference TRBV25-1 and TRBJ1-1, the complete variable domain reads EADIYQTPRYLVIGTGKKITLECSQTMGHDKMYWYQQDPGMELHLIHYSYGVNSTEKGDLSSESTVSRIRTEHFPLTLESARPSHTSQYLCASSDPSTGHTEAFFGQGTRLTVV.